Listed here are 17 T cell receptor beta chains from one sample, sequenced in a study of T cells in Graves' hyperthyroidism and ophthalmopathy. Template material for amplifying TCR beta CDR3 regions consisted of RNA transcripts. HTBI primers were the set used in a first-round RT-PCR of the TCR CDR3. TCRdb fed the multiplex PCR reads into MiXCR, producing one record per CDR3 protein. The sample gives around 420,000 distinct CDR3 sequences, about an eighth of which show up once; 5.3% is in the top ten. Sequenced input: blood. The receptor set was obtained from a woman aged 18-35 years with Graves' hyperthyroidism.

This clonotype was counted ten times or more. The DNA for the CDR3 is TGTGCCAGCAGGCAAAACACCTACGAGCAGTACTTC. It encodes CASRQNTYEQYF. This rearrangement joins TRBV6-1 to TRBJ2-7; D is unresolved. The CDR3 is made up of 12 amino acids. Germline V gene sequence: CDR1 MNHNS, CDR2 SASEGT. Trimming cost V 6 bases and J 2 bases, with 8 bases left between them.

This clonotype showed up many times. The V and J genes are TRBV20-1 and TRBJ2-5; tentative D call: TRBD1 (6 bases). The CDR3 consists of 12 residues. Germline lookup yields CDR1 DFQATT and CDR2 SNEGSKA (reference sequence). V gave up 6 bases and J gave up 5 bases, with 13 bases separating them. The CDR3 bases are TGCAGTGCCCCGGGACATAGGGAGACCCAGTACTTC. It codes for CSAPGHRETQYF.

The chain has TRBV5-6 and TRBJ2-1, with 8 positions matching TRBD2. Unmatched junction bases numbered 14, after V lost 4 bases and J lost 5 bases. Germline V CDR1 and CDR2: SGHDT, YYEEEE. The CDR3 length is 17 residues. CDR3 sequence (DNA): TGTGCCAGCAGCCCTAGGGCCCGACGGACTAGCCACAATGAGCAGTTCTTC. This translates into CASSPRARRTSHNEQFF.

This clonotype was seen repeatedly, ten times or more. The chain has TRBV7-9 and TRBJ2-5, with D uncertain. V was shortened by 4 bases and J by 1 base, with 22 bases between the two germline ends. The CDR3 runs to 18 residues. From germline, CDR1 is SEHNR and CDR2 FQNEAQ (reference sequence). CDR3 nucleotide sequence: TGTGCCAGCAGCTCCCCTTCCAGGAATCTGATTCTCCAAGAGACCCAGTACTTC. Amino acids: CASSSPSRNLILQETQYF.

At least ten counts were recorded for this clonotype. The chain carries TRBV28 and TRBJ2-7; D is possibly TRBD1 (6 bases). This CDR3 is 14 amino acids long. CDR1 is MDHEN and CDR2 is SYDVKM in the germline V gene. The V and J ends lost 5 bases and 0 bases respectively, with 11 bases between them. CDR3: CASSRQVSSYEQYF. CDR3 nucleotide sequence: TGTGCCAGCAGTCGACAGGTGAGCTCCTACGAGCAGTACTTC.

This clonotype has more than one count but fewer than ten. V and J are TRBV15 and TRBJ1-6; D uncertain. V was trimmed by 5 bases and J by 7 bases, leaving 15 bases between them. The CDR3 has 15 residues. Germline CDR1 reads LNHNV; CDR2 reads YYDKDF (reference sequence). The CDR3: CATSQTRGTNSPLHF. CDR3 DNA: TGTGCCACCAGCCAAACGCGGGGTACAAATTCACCCCTCCACTTT.

This clonotype showed up just a few times. The V gene is TRBV12-3 or TRBV12-4, the J gene TRBJ2-1; perhaps TRBD1 as D (5 bases). V was pared by 5 bases and J by 3 bases, with 11 bases between. This CDR3 comprises 14 residues. The CDR3 loop is CASSPWGFYNEQFF. The CDR3 DNA follows: TGTGCCAGCAGTCCCTGGGGCTTCTACAATGAGCAGTTCTTC.

This clonotype was seen many times. This rearrangement joins TRBV11-1 to TRBJ2-1; 8 bases are a match to TRBD2. CDR3 length: 16 amino acids. Germline V lookup: CDR1 SGHAT, CDR2 FQDESV (reference sequence). The J segment lost 7 bases and the V segment lost 5 bases, leaving 13 bases of the junction unmatched. DNA for the CDR3: TGTGCCAGCAGCCCCCTGACTAGCGCTCTAGGTAATGAGCAGTTCTTC. Translation gives CASSPLTSALGNEQFF.

The chain couples TRBV20-1 to TRBJ1-1, with D maybe TRBD1 (6 bases). CDR3 size: 15 residues. V lost 0 bases to trimming and J lost 5 bases, with 16 bases between them. Per germline, CDR1 DFQATT and CDR2 SNEGSKA (reference sequence). The DNA of the CDR3 is TGCAGTGCTAGAGATGGGACCAGGGGTGAAACTGAAGCTTTCTTT. Encoded protein: CSARDGTRGETEAFF.

This clonotype has just a few counts. CDR3 DNA sequence: TGCAGCGTTACGCTAGCGCTAGAGCAGTACTTC. This sequence encodes CSVTLALEQYF. V usage is TRBV29-1 and J usage is TRBJ2-7, with a weak D call TRBD2 (6 bases). V gave up 5 bases and J gave up 7 bases, with 12 bases separating them. The CDR3 contains 11 residues. Germline CDR1 is SQVTM and CDR2 is ANQGSEA.

This clonotype was observed many times. The chain recombines TRBV6-1 with TRBJ2-7; 9 nucleotides align to TRBD2. This CDR3 region has 13 residues. Per germline, CDR1 MNHNS and CDR2 SASEGT. V was pared by 6 bases and J by 6 bases, with 6 bases of the junction left unmatched. The chain's CDR3 is CASSQGLAREQYF. Here the CDR3 DNA reads TGTGCCAGCAGCCAGGGACTAGCACGCGAGCAGTACTTC.

This clonotype came up once. Being one base from a much bigger clone, this may be a read error. The chain joins TRBV7-2 to TRBJ2-7; TRBD2 matches 10 bases. The CDR3 is 20 amino acids. The V segment lost 5 bases and the J segment 2 bases; nucleotides outside the gene matches: 21. The germline gives CDR1 SGHTA, CDR2 FQGNSA. CDR3 DNA sequence: TGTGCCAGCAGCACCAAGACGGGTATACTGACTAGCGGGTTACCCTACGAGCAGTACTTC. Protein: CASSTKTGILTSGLPYEQYF.

This clonotype was seen many times. The CDR3 bases are TGTGCCAGCAGTTTCGGGGGCAAAGAGACCCAGTACTTC. Its translation: CASSFGGKETQYF. The chain combines TRBV12-3 or TRBV12-4 with TRBJ2-5; either TRBD1 or TRBD2 may fit D (6 bases each). V lost 3 bases to trimming and J lost 3 bases, with 8 bases between them. The CDR3 totals 13 residues.

The chain employs TRBV7-2 and TRBJ1-4; TRBD1 matches at 8 bases. The V and J ends lost 2 bases and 6 bases, in that order; junction bases with no gene match: 5. The CDR3 contains 15 residues. Germline assignment: CDR1 SGHTA and CDR2 FQGNSA. The chain's CDR3 is CASSLRTGIYEKLFF. CDR3 in DNA: TGTGCCAGCAGCTTACGGACAGGGATCTATGAAAAACTGTTTTTT.

This clonotype was picked up a small number of times. Compared with germline, one end of the junction differs, possibly owing to a read error. The genes are TRBV20-1 and TRBJ2-7, with 9 bases lining up with TRBD2. This CDR3 is 15 amino acids long. Germline CDR1 and CDR2: DFQATT and SNEGSKA (reference sequence). The CDR3 loop is CSAGDSSSGAYEQYF. The CDR3 DNA follows: TGCAGTGCTGGAGATTCGTCTAGCGGGGCCTACGAGCAGTACTTC.

This clonotype was picked up many times. CDR3 bases: TGTGCCAGCAGTGAGTCAGGGGAGACCCCTCAGCCCCAGCATTTT. It is translated as CASSESGETPQPQHF. V and J are TRBV6-1 and TRBJ1-5, with a weak D call TRBD1 (6 bases). The CDR3 is 15 amino acids. CDR1 and CDR2 (germline): MNHNS, SASEGT. Trimming removed 3 bases at V and 6 bases at J, with 15 bases between.

In DNA form, the CDR3 reads TGCAGTGCTTGGCATCGGAACTCTGGAAACACCATATATTTT. Translation: CSAWHRNSGNTIYF. The chain recombines TRBV20-1 with TRBJ1-3, with unresolved D. V gave up 5 bases and J gave up 0 bases, with 11 bases separating them. The CDR3 length is 14 residues. CDR1 and CDR2 (germline): DFQATT, SNEGSKA (reference sequence).